The 5 T cell receptor beta chains below all came from one sample that was sequenced in a study of blood T cells in healthy people across ages. A J-beta primer mix and a sample-barcoded 5' primer were used in a second PCR of roughly 7 to 12 cycles. Each CDR3 protein is one row after TCRdb ran MiXCR on the 5' RACE reads. The sample carries 500,000 to 700,000 distinct CDR3 sequences, 25% to 30% recorded once. The specimen sequenced was blood. The receptors were sampled from a woman older than 75 in good health.

Turning to this clonotype: This may arise from a read error, as a much more abundant clone is one base away. The V gene is TRBV20-1, the J gene TRBJ2-7; D may be TRBD1 or TRBD2 (6 bases each). Germline V lookup: CDR1 DFQATT, CDR2 SNEGSKA (reference sequence). V was clipped by 6 bases and J by 7 bases, with 22 bases between them. The CDR3 contains 14 residues. The CDR3 DNA follows: TGCAGTGCCTCAGGTGGGGGGCGAGGCGATGAGCAGTACTTC. Its protein product is CSASGGGRGDEQYF.

This clonotype was counted only a few times. This may be a read error: a much more frequent sequence differs by one nucleotide. The V call is TRBV6-6, the J call TRBJ2-4; 10 nucleotides agree with TRBD2. CDR3 size: 17 residues. With 6 bases clipped from V and 6 bases from J, the junction kept 14 bases outside the gene matches. Looked up from germline, CDR1 is MNHNY and CDR2 is SVGAGI (reference sequence). CDR3: CASSRTSGKSTGNIQYF. CDR3 coding DNA: TGTGCCAGCAGCCGGACTAGCGGAAAGTCAACGGGAAACATTCAGTACTTC.

The sample holds many counts of this clonotype. The gene calls are TRBV28 and TRBJ1-2; TRBD1 is a possible D gene (6 bases). This CDR3 comprises 13 residues. Germline CDR1 and CDR2: MDHEN and SYDVKM. V gave up 5 bases and J gave up 4 bases, with 11 bases separating them. DNA of the CDR3: TGTGCCAGCAGTCTCCCCAGGGGCTATGGCTACACCTTC. Translating gives CASSLPRGYGYTF.

This chain joins TRBV9 and TRBJ2-5, with D perhaps TRBD1 or TRBD2 (6 bases each). V dropped 0 bases and J dropped 1 base, with 13 bases sitting between them. This CDR3 region has 16 residues. Germline lookup yields CDR1 SGDLS and CDR2 YYNGEE. Here the CDR3 reads CASSVGGDTFQETQYF. In DNA, the CDR3 is TGTGCCAGCAGCGTAGGGGGGGACACATTCCAAGAGACCCAGTACTTC.

This clonotype was observed a few times. The chain recombines TRBV11-2 with TRBJ1-1, with D uncertain. The CDR3 is made up of 13 amino acids. Trimming left V 0 bases short and J 3 bases short, with 5 bases between. Per the germline V gene, CDR1 is SGHAT and CDR2 is FQNNGV. This CDR3 is CASSLEQHTEAFF. CDR3 nucleotides: TGTGCCAGCAGCTTAGAGCAACACACTGAAGCTTTCTTT.